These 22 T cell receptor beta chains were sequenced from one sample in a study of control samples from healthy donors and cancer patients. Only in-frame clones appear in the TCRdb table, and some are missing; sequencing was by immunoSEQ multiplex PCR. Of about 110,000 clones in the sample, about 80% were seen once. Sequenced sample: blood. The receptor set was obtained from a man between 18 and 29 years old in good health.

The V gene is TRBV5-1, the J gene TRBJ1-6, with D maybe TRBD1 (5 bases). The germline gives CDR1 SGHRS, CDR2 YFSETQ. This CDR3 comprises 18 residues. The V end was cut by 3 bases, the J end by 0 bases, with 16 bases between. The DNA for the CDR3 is TGCGCCAGCAGCTACGGGGACCAGGGAAGCTCCTATAATTCACCCCTCCACTTT. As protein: CASSYGDQGSSYNSPLHF.

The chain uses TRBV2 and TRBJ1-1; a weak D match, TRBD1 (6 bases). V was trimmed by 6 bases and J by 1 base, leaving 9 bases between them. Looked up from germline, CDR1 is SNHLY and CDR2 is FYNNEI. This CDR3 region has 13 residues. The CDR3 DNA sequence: TGTGCCAGCAGACAACAGGGGAACACTGAAGCTTTCTTT. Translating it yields CASRQQGNTEAFF.

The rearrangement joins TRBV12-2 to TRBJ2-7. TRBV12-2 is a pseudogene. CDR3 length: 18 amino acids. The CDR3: CASRLGGRPRATPTEQYV. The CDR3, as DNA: TGTGCAAGTCGCTTAGGAGGCCGACCACGGGCTACTCCTACCGAGCAGTACGTC.

The CDR3 region is CASRTTYSGNTIYF. The CDR3 DNA is TGTGCCAGCAGAACAACATACTCTGGAAACACCATATATTTT. V and J are TRBV27 and TRBJ1-3; D is ambiguous. Trimming stripped 6 bases from V and 0 bases from J, with 9 bases between. Germline CDR1 reads MNHEY; CDR2 reads SMNVEV (reference sequence). This CDR3 is built from 14 residues.

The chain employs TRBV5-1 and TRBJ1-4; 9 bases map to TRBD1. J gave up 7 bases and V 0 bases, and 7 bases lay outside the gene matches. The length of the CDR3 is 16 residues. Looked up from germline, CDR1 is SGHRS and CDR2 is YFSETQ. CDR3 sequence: CASSLGGTGIGEKLFF. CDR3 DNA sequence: TGCGCCAGCAGCTTGGGGGGGACAGGGATTGGTGAAAAACTGTTTTTT.

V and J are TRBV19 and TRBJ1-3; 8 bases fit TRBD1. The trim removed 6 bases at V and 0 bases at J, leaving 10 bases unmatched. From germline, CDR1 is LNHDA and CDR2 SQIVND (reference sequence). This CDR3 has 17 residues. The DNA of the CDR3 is TGTGCCAGTAGCCACCCTCGGGACAGGATCTCTGGAAACACCATATATTTT. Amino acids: CASSHPRDRISGNTIYF.

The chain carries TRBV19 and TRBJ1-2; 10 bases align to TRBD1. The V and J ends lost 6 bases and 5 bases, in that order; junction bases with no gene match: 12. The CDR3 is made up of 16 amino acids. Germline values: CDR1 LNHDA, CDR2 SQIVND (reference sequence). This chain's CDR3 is CASRETGGVFGYGYTF. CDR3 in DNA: TGTGCCAGTAGAGAGACAGGGGGCGTTTTTGGTTATGGCTACACCTTC.

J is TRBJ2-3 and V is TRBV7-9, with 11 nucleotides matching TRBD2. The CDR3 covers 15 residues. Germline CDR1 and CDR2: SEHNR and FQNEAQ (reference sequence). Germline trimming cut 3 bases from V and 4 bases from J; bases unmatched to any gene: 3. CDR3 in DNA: TGTGCCAGCAGCTTTACTAGCGGGGGCCCAGATACGCAGTATTTT. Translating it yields CASSFTSGGPDTQYF.

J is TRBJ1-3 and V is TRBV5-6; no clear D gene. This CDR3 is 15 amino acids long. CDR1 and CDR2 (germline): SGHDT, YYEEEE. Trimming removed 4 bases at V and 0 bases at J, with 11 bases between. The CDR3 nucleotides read TGTGCCAGCAGCCTACGAGGCAGCTCTGGAAACACCATATATTTT. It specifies CASSLRGSSGNTIYF.

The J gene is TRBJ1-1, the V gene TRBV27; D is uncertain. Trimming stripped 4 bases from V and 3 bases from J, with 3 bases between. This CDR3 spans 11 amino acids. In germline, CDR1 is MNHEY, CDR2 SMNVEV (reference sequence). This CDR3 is CASSSYTEAFF. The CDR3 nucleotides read TGTGCCAGCAGTTCCTACACTGAAGCTTTCTTT.

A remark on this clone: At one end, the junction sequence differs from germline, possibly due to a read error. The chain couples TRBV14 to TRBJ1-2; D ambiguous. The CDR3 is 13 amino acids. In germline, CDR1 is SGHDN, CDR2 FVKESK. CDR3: CLISYRGGYGYTF. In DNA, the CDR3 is TGCCTTATAAGTTATAGAGGAGGCTATGGCTACACCTTC.

The CDR3 region has the DNA TGTGCCAGCTCAGGGACAGGGACCCCCTACGAGCAGTACGTC. This encodes CASSGTGTPYEQYV. The chain employs TRBV18 and TRBJ2-7; 9 bases are shared with TRBD1. The CDR3 is made up of 14 amino acids. Germline V lookup: CDR1 KGHSH, CDR2 LQKENI. The trim removed 5 bases at V and 2 bases at J, leaving 4 bases unmatched.

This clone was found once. For the CDR3, the DNA is TGCAGCGTTCGGACTAGCGGGGCGTACAATGAGCAGTTCTTC. Amino acid sequence: CSVRTSGAYNEQFF. The chain uses TRBV29-1 and TRBJ2-1; 12 bases match TRBD2. Trimming at V came to 5 bases and at J to 4 bases, leaving 3 bases not matched to a gene. Germline CDR1 reads SQVTM; CDR2 reads ANQGSEA. The CDR3 has 14 amino acids.

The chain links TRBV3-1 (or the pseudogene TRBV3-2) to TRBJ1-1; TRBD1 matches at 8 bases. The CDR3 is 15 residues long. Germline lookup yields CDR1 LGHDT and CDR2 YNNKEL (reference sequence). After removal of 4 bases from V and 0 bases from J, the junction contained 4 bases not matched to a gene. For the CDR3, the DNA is TGTGCCAGCAGCCCTCGGGACAGGCTGAACACTGAAGCTTTCTTT. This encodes CASSPRDRLNTEAFF.

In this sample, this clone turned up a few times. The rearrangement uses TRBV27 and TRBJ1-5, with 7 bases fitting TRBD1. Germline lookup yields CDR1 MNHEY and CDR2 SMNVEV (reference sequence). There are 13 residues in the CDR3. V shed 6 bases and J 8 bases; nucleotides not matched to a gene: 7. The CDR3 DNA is TGTGCCAGCAGATATAACAGGGGCGAGCCCCAGCATTTT. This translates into CASRYNRGEPQHF.

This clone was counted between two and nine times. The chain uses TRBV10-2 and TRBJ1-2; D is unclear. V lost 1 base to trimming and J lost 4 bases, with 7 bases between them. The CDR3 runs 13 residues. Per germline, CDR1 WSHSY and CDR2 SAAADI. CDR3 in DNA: TGCGCCAGCAGTGAGTTTCGCGGCTATGGCTACACCTTC. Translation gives CASSEFRGYGYTF.

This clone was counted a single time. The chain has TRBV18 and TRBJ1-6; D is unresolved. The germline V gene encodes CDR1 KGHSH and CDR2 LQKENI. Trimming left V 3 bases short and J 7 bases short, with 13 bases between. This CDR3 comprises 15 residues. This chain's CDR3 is CASSPNDGRNSPLHF. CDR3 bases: TGTGCCAGCTCACCGAACGACGGGAGGAATTCACCCCTCCACTTT.

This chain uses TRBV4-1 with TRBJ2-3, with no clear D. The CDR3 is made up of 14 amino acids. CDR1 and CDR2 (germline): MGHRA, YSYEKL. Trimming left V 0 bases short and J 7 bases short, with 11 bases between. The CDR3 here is CASSQEYRLNTQYF. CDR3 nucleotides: TGCGCCAGCAGCCAAGAGTATAGGCTTAATACGCAGTATTTT.

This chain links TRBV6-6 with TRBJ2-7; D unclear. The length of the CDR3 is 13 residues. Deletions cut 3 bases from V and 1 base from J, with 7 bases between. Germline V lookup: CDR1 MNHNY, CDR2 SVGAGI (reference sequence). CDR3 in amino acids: CASSYTKSYEQYV. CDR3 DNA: TGTGCCAGCAGTTATACTAAATCCTACGAGCAGTACGTC.

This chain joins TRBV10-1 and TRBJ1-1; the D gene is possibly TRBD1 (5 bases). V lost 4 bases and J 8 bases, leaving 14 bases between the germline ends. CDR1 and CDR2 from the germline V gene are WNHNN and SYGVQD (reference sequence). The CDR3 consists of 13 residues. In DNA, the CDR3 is TGCGCCAGCAGTGGGGGACCGATAACAGAAGCTTTCTTT. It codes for CASSGGPITEAFF.

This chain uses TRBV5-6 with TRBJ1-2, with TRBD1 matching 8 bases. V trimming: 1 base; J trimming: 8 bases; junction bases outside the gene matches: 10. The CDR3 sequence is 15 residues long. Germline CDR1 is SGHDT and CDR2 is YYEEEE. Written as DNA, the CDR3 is TGTGCCAGCAGCTTGACGGGACAGGCCCCGGTAGGCTACACCTTC. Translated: CASSLTGQAPVGYTF.

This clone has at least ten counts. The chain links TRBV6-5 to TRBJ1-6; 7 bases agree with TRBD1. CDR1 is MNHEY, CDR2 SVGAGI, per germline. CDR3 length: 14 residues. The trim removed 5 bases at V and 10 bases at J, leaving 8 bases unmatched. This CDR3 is CASSITGEGSPLHF. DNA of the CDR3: TGTGCCAGCAGTATTACAGGGGAGGGGTCACCCCTCCACTTT.